The 25 T cell receptor beta chains below come from one sample, sequenced in a study of cytomegalovirus exposure and HLA in healthy donors. 60 Vbeta and 13 Jbeta primers were used in PCR. Data came from immunoSEQ multiplex PCR; TCRdb stores just in-frame clones and leaves some out. Of 50,000 or so clones listed, around 74% are singletons. The sample comprised PBMCs. The receptors shown here come from a man aged 25 to 45 in good health and CMV-seronegative.

This clone was observed a few times. The J gene is TRBJ2-5, the V gene TRBV6-5, with 8 bases fitting TRBD2. CDR3 size: 13 residues. Looked up from germline, CDR1 is MNHEY and CDR2 is SVGAGI. V shed 5 bases and J 5 bases; nucleotides not matched to a gene: 4. In nucleotides, the CDR3 is TGTGCCAGCAGTCTCAGCGGGAGCGAGACCCAGTACTTC. This translates into CASSLSGSETQYF.

The rearrangement joins TRBV19 to TRBJ2-1; 16 bases align to TRBD2. Trimming removed 7 bases from V and 9 bases from J; junction bases left unmatched: 33. This CDR3 region has 24 residues. Germline V gene sequence: CDR1 LNHDA, CDR2 SQIVND (reference sequence). As DNA, the CDR3 is TGTGCCAGTAACCCCGCCCCCGGACAGGAGGAGGTTCCGGGACTAGCGGGAGGGCTTGGTGAGCAGTTCTTC. It is translated as CASNPAPGQEEVPGLAGGLGEQFF.

The genes are TRBV4-1 and TRBJ2-7; 8 bases are shared with TRBD2. The trim removed 0 bases at V and 2 bases at J, leaving 9 bases unmatched. The V gene's germline CDR1 is MGHRA and CDR2 YSYEKL. The CDR3 is 17 amino acids. CDR3 sequence (DNA): TGCGCCAGCAGCCAAGATCGGGCGGGAGGAGGCCCCTACGAGCAGTACTTC. It specifies CASSQDRAGGGPYEQYF.

The chain joins TRBV2 to TRBJ1-1; D gene ambiguous. This CDR3 spans 13 amino acids. V lost 7 bases and J lost 2, with 11 bases in between. Germline V lookup: CDR1 SNHLY, CDR2 FYNNEI. The CDR3 sequence: CASKPQINTEAFF. The CDR3 DNA reads TGTGCCAGCAAGCCCCAAATAAACACTGAAGCTTTCTTT. Together with reference TRBV2 and TRBJ1-1, the CDR3 gives the full variable domain: EPEVTQTPSHQVTQMGQEVILRCVPISNHLYFYWYRQILGQKVEFLVSFYNNEISEKSEIFDDQFSVERPDGSNFTLKIRSTKLEDSAMYFCASKPQINTEAFFGQGTRLTVV.

The genes are TRBV5-1 and TRBJ2-7, with 7 bases identical to TRBD1. The germline V gene has CDR1 SGHRS and CDR2 YFSETQ. There are 15 residues in the CDR3. V shed 2 bases and J 6 bases; nucleotides not matched to a gene: 11. The CDR3 sequence is CASSLADNPGGEQYF. The CDR3 bases are TGCGCCAGCAGCTTAGCAGATAACCCAGGGGGCGAGCAGTACTTC.

This chain uses TRBV7-7 with TRBJ2-2, with D perhaps TRBD2 (6 bases). This CDR3 is 15 amino acids long. CDR1 and CDR2 (germline): SSHAT, FNYEAQ (reference sequence). The ends were cut back, 1 base at V and 4 bases at J, with 10 bases in the middle. CDR3 nucleotide sequence: TGTGCCAGCAGCTTAGGGCTAGCGAGCACCGGGGAGCTGTTTTTT. This encodes CASSLGLASTGELFF. The full variable domain, completed using reference TRBV7-7 and TRBJ2-2, is GAGVSQSPRYKVTKRGQDVTLRCDPISSHATLYWYQQALGQGPEFLTYFNYEAQPDKSGLPSDRFSAERPEGSISTLTIQRTEQRDSAMYRCASSLGLASTGELFFGEGSRLTVL.

This clone was seen just once. The junction shows a germline mismatch at one end, possibly a read error. V is TRBV7-9 and J is TRBJ1-2; D gene uncertain. CDR3 length: 12 residues. The germline V gene has CDR1 SEHNR and CDR2 FQNEAQ (reference sequence). DNA of the CDR3: TGTTCCAGCAGGTCAGGCCATTATGGCTACACCTTC. This sequence encodes CSSRSGHYGYTF.

The chain has TRBV6-1 and TRBJ2-2; D may be TRBD1 (6 bases). Trimming left V 1 base short and J 4 bases short, with 10 bases between. The CDR3 spans 15 residues. Germline assignment: CDR1 MNHNS and CDR2 SASEGT. The CDR3 bases are TGTGCCAGCAGTGAAGTTCAACAGGGCACCGGGGAGCTGTTTTTT. This translates into CASSEVQQGTGELFF.

This rearrangement joins TRBV30 to TRBJ2-2, with D maybe TRBD1 (6 bases). Germline CDR1 reads GTSNPN; CDR2 reads SVGIG (reference sequence). The CDR3 runs to 12 residues. DNA of the CDR3: TGTGGGGCAGGGGAGAACACCGGGGAGCTGTTTTTT. Its translation is CGAGENTGELFF.

To note about this clone: The same CDR3 also results from other DNA sequences found in this sample. The chain uses TRBV10-1 and TRBJ1-1; D call uncertain. The V gene lost 5 bases and the J gene lost 4 bases, with 5 bases spanning the gap. CDR3 length equals 11 residues. The germline gives CDR1 WNHNN, CDR2 SYGVQD (reference sequence). The CDR3 sequence is CASSRGTEAFF. Here the CDR3 DNA reads TGCGCCAGCAGTCGGGGCACTGAAGCTTTCTTT.

The chain is built from TRBV7-8 and TRBJ1-2; D not resolved. The CDR3 has 16 residues. The V and J ends lost 1 base and 2 bases respectively, with 14 bases between them. Germline lookup yields CDR1 SGHVS and CDR2 FQNEAQ. Here the CDR3 DNA reads TGTGCCAGCAGCTTAGGGTCTGGCCTGCAAAACTATGGCTACACCTTC. Its translation is CASSLGSGLQNYGYTF. Full variable domain (missing parts from reference TRBV7-8 and TRBJ1-2): GAGVSQSPRYKVAKRGQDVALRCDPISGHVSLFWYQQALGQGPEFLTYFQNEAQLDKSGLPSDRFFAERPEGSVSTLKIQRTQQEDSAVYLCASSLGSGLQNYGYTFGSGTRLTVV.

CDR3 DNA: TGTGCCAGCAGCTTAGACAGGCCCCGGGAGCAGTACTTC. Amino acid sequence: CASSLDRPREQYF. This chain links TRBV7-2 with TRBJ2-7, with D possibly TRBD1 on 5 matching bases. V lost 1 base and J lost 7, with 11 bases in between. Germline CDR1 is SGHTA and CDR2 is FQGNSA. The CDR3 has 13 residues.

This clone was found a few times. V usage is TRBV6-1 and J usage is TRBJ1-1, with TRBD1 identical over 10 bases. V was pared by 8 bases and J by 6 bases, with 9 bases of the junction left unmatched. CDR1 and CDR2 from the germline V gene are MNHNS and SASEGT. The CDR3 sequence is 14 residues long. In DNA, the CDR3 is TGTGCCAGCGATAGACAGGGGGCTTTCTCTGAAGCTTTCTTT. As protein: CASDRQGAFSEAFF.

This rearrangement joins TRBV2 to TRBJ2-1, with 8 bases lining up with TRBD1. The germline CDR1 and CDR2 sequences are SNHLY and FYNNEI. Unmatched junction bases numbered 2, after V lost 6 bases and J lost 4 bases. This CDR3 contains 13 residues. The CDR3 bases are TGTGCCAGCAGCGACAGGGGATACAATGAGCAGTTCTTC. Its translation is CASSDRGYNEQFF.

This clone was recorded a few times. The rearrangement uses TRBV19 and TRBJ2-7; possible D gene TRBD1, 6 bases. From germline, CDR1 is LNHDA and CDR2 SQIVND (reference sequence). Between the trimmed V and J ends, which lost 3 bases and 5 bases, there was a span of 11 bases. CDR3 length: 13 residues. CDR3 nucleotides: TGTGCCAGTAGTATCTTGCAGGGGAACGAGCAGTACTTC. This gives the protein CASSILQGNEQYF.

V is TRBV5-4 and J is TRBJ2-3; 8 bases fit TRBD1. CDR1 and CDR2 (germline): SGHNT, YYREEE (reference sequence). The CDR3 loop spans 17 amino acids. After removal of 3 bases from V and 0 bases from J, the junction contained 9 bases not matched to a gene. As DNA, the CDR3 is TGTGCCAGCAGCTCGGGGGTCAGGGGGCTGAGCACAGATACGCAGTATTTT. Its translation is CASSSGVRGLSTDTQYF. Filled out from reference TRBV5-4 and TRBJ2-3, the complete variable domain reads ETGVTQSPTHLIKTRGQQVTLRCSSQSGHNTVSWYQQALGQGPQFIFQYYREEENGRGNFPPRFSGLQFPNYSSELNVNALELDDSALYLCASSSGVRGLSTDTQYFGPGTRLTVL.

The CDR3 sequence is CASQFSRTGDEKLFF. CDR3 DNA sequence: TGTGCCAGCCAGTTTTCGCGGACAGGGGATGAAAAACTGTTTTTT. This chain uses TRBV2 with TRBJ1-4, with TRBD1 matching 9 bases. V trimming: 8 bases; J trimming: 6 bases; junction bases outside the gene matches: 10. Germline V gene sequence: CDR1 SNHLY, CDR2 FYNNEI. The CDR3 spans 15 residues.

A few counts support this clone. The rearrangement links TRBV6-1 to TRBJ1-1; TRBD1 aligns across 7 bases. The V gene end was trimmed by 5 bases and the J gene end by 5 bases; junction bases not matched to a gene: 11. This CDR3 is built from 15 residues. CDR1 is MNHNS, CDR2 SASEGT, per germline. The CDR3 DNA sequence: TGTGCCAGCAGTTCCCAGGCCAGGGGGGTTACTGAAGCTTTCTTT. It encodes CASSSQARGVTEAFF.

The V and J genes are TRBV5-6 and TRBJ2-7; TRBD1 might be the D (6 bases). CDR1 is SGHDT, CDR2 YYEEEE, per germline. The CDR3 consists of 13 residues. V lost 0 bases and J 7 bases, leaving 11 bases between the germline ends. The CDR3 here is CASSLVRGREQYF. CDR3 bases: TGTGCCAGCAGCTTGGTCAGGGGTAGGGAGCAGTACTTC.

The chain joins TRBV29-1 to TRBJ2-7; no firm D call. Germline V gives CDR1 SQVTM, CDR2 ANQGSEA. V dropped 4 bases and J dropped 0 bases, with 10 bases sitting between them. The CDR3 spans 13 residues. CDR3 DNA: TGCAGCGTTGTACCCGACACCTCCTACGAGCAGTACTTC. Translating it yields CSVVPDTSYEQYF.

The chain recombines TRBV10-3 with TRBJ2-1; D might be TRBD2 (5 bases). CDR3 length: 17 residues. CDR1 is ENHRY, CDR2 SYGVKD, per germline. Trimming took off 4 bases at V and 2 bases at J, with 18 bases between the two ends. The CDR3 nucleotides read TGTGCCATCAGTGCGGGTCGGGCAGCGGCACCCTACAATGAGCAGTTCTTC. Encoded protein: CAISAGRAAAPYNEQFF.

This clone was seen a few times. V is TRBV10-3 and J is TRBJ1-3; D unresolved. Germline assignment: CDR1 ENHRY and CDR2 SYGVKD. The CDR3 runs to 16 residues. V gave up 0 bases and J gave up 0 bases, with 9 bases separating them. CDR3 residues: CAISESNSGSGNTIYF. The DNA of the CDR3 is TGTGCCATCAGTGAGTCAAACAGCGGCTCTGGAAACACCATATATTTT.

This clone was observed a single time. The J gene is TRBJ2-1, the V gene TRBV7-9; no firm D call. In germline, CDR1 is SEHNR, CDR2 FQNEAQ (reference sequence). The V end lost 4 bases, the J end lost 7 bases, and 5 bases lay between the germline ends. CDR3 size: 11 residues. CDR3 amino acids: CASSWSNEQFF. In nucleotides, the CDR3 is TGTGCCAGCAGCTGGAGTAATGAGCAGTTCTTC.

The chain links TRBV27 to TRBJ1-1; no clear D gene. CDR3 size: 14 residues. Looked up from germline, CDR1 is MNHEY and CDR2 is SMNVEV (reference sequence). The germline V and J ends were trimmed by 3 bases and 1 base, with 9 bases remaining between them. The CDR3 region is CASSFDGENTEAFF. In DNA form, the CDR3 reads TGTGCCAGCAGTTTTGACGGGGAGAACACTGAAGCTTTCTTT.

This clone was seen a few times. At the DNA level, this CDR3 is encoded by other sequences in the same sample as well. V gene TRBV2 combines with J gene TRBJ2-3; D is perhaps TRBD1 (6 bases). There are 13 residues in the CDR3. Trimming stripped 8 bases from V and 4 bases from J, with 13 bases between. Germline values: CDR1 SNHLY, CDR2 FYNNEI. The CDR3, as DNA: TGTGCCAGCGGGACACGGAACCCAGATACGCAGTATTTT. This sequence encodes CASGTRNPDTQYF.